This TCR beta chain appears in the sequencing data of a study of blood T cells in healthy people across ages. Together with a sample-barcoded 5' primer, a J-beta primer mix was included in a second PCR lasting about 6 to 11 cycles. TCRdb passed the 5' RACE reads through MiXCR, listing each CDR3 protein once. Here the sample spans some 1.4 million distinct CDR3 sequences, about 40% being singletons. Note on this clonotype: Its matching antigen is unknown.

Study-level findings and limits: Naive T cell percentage showed a strong correlation with the diversity of TCR beta.

The sequenced sample was blood. The TCR was taken from a woman aged 18-30 years in good health.

CDR3 sequence reads: CSASKGVRDTQYF. The CDR3 DNA reads TGCAGTGCTAGTAAGGGGGTTCGCGATACGCAGTATTTT. The V call is TRBV20-1, the J call TRBJ2-3; D perhaps matches TRBD1 (6 bases). V lost 3 bases to trimming and J lost 6 bases, with 13 bases between them. This CDR3 is built from 13 residues. The germline V gene encodes CDR1 DFQATT and CDR2 SNEGSKA (reference sequence).